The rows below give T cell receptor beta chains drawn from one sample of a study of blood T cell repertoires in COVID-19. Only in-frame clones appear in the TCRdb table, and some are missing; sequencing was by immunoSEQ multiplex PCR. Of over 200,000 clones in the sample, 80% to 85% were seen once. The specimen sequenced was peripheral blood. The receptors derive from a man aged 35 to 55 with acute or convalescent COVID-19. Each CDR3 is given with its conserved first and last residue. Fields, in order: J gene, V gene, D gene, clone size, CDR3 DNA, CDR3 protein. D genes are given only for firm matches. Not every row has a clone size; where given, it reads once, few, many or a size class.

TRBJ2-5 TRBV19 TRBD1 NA TGTGCCAGTAGGCGACAGGGGGAGACCCAGTACTTC CASRRQGETQYF
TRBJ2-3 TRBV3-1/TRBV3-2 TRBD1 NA TGTGCCAGCAGCACACCCGACAGGGTCACAGATACGCAGTATTTT CASSTPDRVTDTQYF
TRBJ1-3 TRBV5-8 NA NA TGTGCCAGCAGCTCCGGGACTTTAGCCCCTGGAAACACCATATATTTT CASSSGTLAPGNTIYF
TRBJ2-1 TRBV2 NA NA TGTGCCAGCAGTGGGGTTCTAGGCAAAAATGAGCAGTTCTTC CASSGVLGKNEQFF
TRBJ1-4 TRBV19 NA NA TGTGCCAGTAGTCAAAGACACTCAACTAATGAAAAACTGTTTTTT CASSQRHSTNEKLFF
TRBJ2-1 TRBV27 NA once TGTGCCAGCAGTTTATTTAGCGGCACCTACAATGAGCAGTTCTTC CASSLFSGTYNEQFF
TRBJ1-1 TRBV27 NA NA TGTGCCAGCAGTTTACGGCCAGGGGATCAGGTCGCTTTCTTT CASSLRPGDQVAFF
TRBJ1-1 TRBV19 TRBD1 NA TGTGCCAGTAGTGGGAGGACAGGGTGGATGGAAACTGAAGCTTTCTTT CASSGRTGWMETEAFF
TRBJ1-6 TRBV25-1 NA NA TGTGCCAGCAGTGGCGGATCGGGGTATAATTCACCCCTCCACTTT CASSGGSGYNSPLHF
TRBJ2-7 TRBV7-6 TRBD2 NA TGTGCCAGCAGCTTAGAGGTTAGGGCTAGCGGGAGGGACAACGAGCAGTACTTC CASSLEVRASGRDNEQYF
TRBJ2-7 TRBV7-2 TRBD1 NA TGTGCCAGCAGCTGGACAGGCTACGAGCAGTACTTC CASSWTGYEQYF
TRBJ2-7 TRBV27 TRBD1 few TGTGCCAGCAGACCCCAGCCGGACAGGGACTACGAGCAGTACTTC CASRPQPDRDYEQYF
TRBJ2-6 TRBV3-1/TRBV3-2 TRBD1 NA TGTGCCAGCAGTCGGGACAGCTCTGGGGCCAACGTCCTGACTTTC CASSRDSSGANVLTF
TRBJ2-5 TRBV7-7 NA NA TGTGCCAGCAGCTTGGGGAGTGTTCAAGAGACCCAGTACTTC CASSLGSVQETQYF
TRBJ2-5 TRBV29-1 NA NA TGCAGCGTTGCTCCAGGAATCCAAGAGACCCAGTACTTC CSVAPGIQETQYF
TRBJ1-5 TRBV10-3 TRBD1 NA TGTGCCATCAGTGGATCAGGACAGGGGAATCAGCCCCAGCATTTT CAISGSGQGNQPQHF
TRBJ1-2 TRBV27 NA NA TGTGCCAGCAGTCATCAGGGGCTTAGAAATGGCTACACCTTC CASSHQGLRNGYTF
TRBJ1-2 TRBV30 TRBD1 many TGTGCCTGGAAAGGGACAGGAGACTATGGCTACACCTTC CAWKGTGDYGYTF
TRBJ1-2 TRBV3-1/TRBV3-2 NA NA TGTGCCAGCAGCCATGGGACTTCAAGTGGGGTTGGCTACACCTTC CASSHGTSSGVGYTF
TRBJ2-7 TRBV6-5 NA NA TGTGCCAGCAGTTACGTGACGGGCTACGAGCAGTACTTC CASSYVTGYEQYF
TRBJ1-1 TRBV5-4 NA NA TGTGCCAGCAGCTTGACCCGGACAGTAGGCCGACGTGAAGCTTTCTTT CASSLTRTVGRREAFF
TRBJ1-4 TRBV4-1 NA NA TGCGCCAGCAGCAAAAGAGGGGGAGCAACTAATGAAAAACTGTTTTTT CASSKRGGATNEKLFF
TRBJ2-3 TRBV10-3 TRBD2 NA TGTGCCCTGAGGACTAGTGGCACAGATACGCAGTATTTT CALRTSGTDTQYF
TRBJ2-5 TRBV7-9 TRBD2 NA TGTGCCAGCAGCGGCATACTAGCGGGTCGGGCCCAGTACTTC CASSGILAGRAQYF
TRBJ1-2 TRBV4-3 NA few TGCGCCAGCAGCCAAGACGGGCGACAGACTTATGGCTACACCTTC CASSQDGRQTYGYTF
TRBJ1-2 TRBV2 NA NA TGTGCCAGCAGTAAAGATTCCCCTAGGTCAGCGGGGTTCTATGGCTACACCTTC CASSKDSPRSAGFYGYTF
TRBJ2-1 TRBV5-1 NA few TGCGCCAGCAGCCTGCGATTCATGACTAGAGCCAATTACAATGAGCAGTTCTTC CASSLRFMTRANYNEQFF
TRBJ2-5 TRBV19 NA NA TGTGCCAGTAGCCTCGAAAGGGGGTTCCAAGAGACCCAGTACTTC CASSLERGFQETQYF
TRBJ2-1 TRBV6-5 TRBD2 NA TGTGCCAGCAGTTCGGGCGGGGGGGTTCCCTACAATGAGCAGTTCTTC CASSSGGGVPYNEQFF
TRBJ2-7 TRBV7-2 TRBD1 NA TGTGCCAGCAGAGGGACAGGGGGCACCTACGAGCAGTACTTC CASRGTGGTYEQYF
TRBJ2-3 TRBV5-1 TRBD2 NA TGCGCCAGCAGCTTGGTTCTAGCGGGAACCACAGATACGCAGTATTTT CASSLVLAGTTDTQYF
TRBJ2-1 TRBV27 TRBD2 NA TGTGCCAGCAGTTCAGGACTAGCGGGAGGGAGCTCCTACAATGAGCAGTTCTTC CASSSGLAGGSSYNEQFF
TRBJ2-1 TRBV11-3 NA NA TGTGCCAGCAGCTCCTGGGGAGGCGGAGACTACAATGAGCAGTTCTTC CASSSWGGGDYNEQFF
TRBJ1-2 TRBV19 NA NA TGTGCCAGTATCCCGGCGGCAAACTATGGCTACACCTTC CASIPAANYGYTF
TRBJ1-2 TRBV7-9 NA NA TGTGCCAGCAGCTTAGGGGGCGCGTACTATGGCTACACCTTC CASSLGGAYYGYTF
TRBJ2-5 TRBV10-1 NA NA TGCGCCAGCAGTGAGAGGTCCCGGGGAGCAGAGACCCAGTACTTC CASSERSRGAETQYF
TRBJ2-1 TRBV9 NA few TGTGCCTCCTCCCCCGGGAGTCGGAACAATGAGCAGTTCTTC CASSPGSRNNEQFF
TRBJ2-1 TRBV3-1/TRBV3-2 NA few TGTGCCAGCAGCCATTTAGGAAGCGGGCTCAATGAGCAGTTCTTC CASSHLGSGLNEQFF
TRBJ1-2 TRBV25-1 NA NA TGTGCCAGCAGCGAGCCAGGAAACTATGGCTACACCTTC CASSEPGNYGYTF
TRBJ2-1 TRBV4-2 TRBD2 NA TGTGCCAGCAGTCTGAGCGGGAGGGCTGCGGGTGAGCAGTTCTTC CASSLSGRAAGEQFF
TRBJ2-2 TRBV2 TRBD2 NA TGTGCCAGCAAGCGAGCGGGAGACACCGGGGAGCTGTTTTTT CASKRAGDTGELFF
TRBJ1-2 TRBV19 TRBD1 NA TGTGCCAGTAGCGGGACAGGGATATTCCGTGATGGCTACACCTTC CASSGTGIFRDGYTF
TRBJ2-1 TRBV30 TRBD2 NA TGTGCCTGGAGTGCAGGGACTAGCGGATACAATGAGCAGTTCTTC CAWSAGTSGYNEQFF
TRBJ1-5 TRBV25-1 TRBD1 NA TGTGCCAGCAGTAACAGGGGGGATCAGCCCCAGCATTTT CASSNRGDQPQHF
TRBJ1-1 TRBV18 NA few TGTGCCAGCTCACCACGGGAGAATCTTATGAACACTGAAGCTTTCTTT CASSPRENLMNTEAFF
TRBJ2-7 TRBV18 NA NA TGTGCCAGCTCACCGATAGACAGCACTCACTCCTACGAGCAGTACTTC CASSPIDSTHSYEQYF
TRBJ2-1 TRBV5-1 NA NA TGCGCCAGCAGCTTGAGTACAGCGGACCTCTACAATGAGCAGTTCTTC CASSLSTADLYNEQFF
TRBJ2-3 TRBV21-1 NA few TGTGCCAGCAGCAAAGTGGGGGGGACCAATCCCCGGGATACGCAGTATTTT CASSKVGGTNPRDTQYF
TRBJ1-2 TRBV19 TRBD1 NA TGTGCCAGTAGTGCACCGGGACAGGGTCTTCCAGGCTACACCTTC CASSAPGQGLPGYTF
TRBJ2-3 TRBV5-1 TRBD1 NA TGCGCCAGCAGCTCGGCAGGGGGCCATGATACGCAGTATTTT CASSSAGGHDTQYF
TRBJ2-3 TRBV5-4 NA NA TGTGCCAGCAGCTTCGGGACTCGCACAGATACGCAGTATTTT CASSFGTRTDTQYF
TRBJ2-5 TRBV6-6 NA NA TGTGCCAGCAGTTTCGAGCGGGAGACCCAGTACTTC CASSFERETQYF
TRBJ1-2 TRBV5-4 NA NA TGTGCCAGCACTTCTGCGTCTTCTAACTATGGCTACACCTTC CASTSASSNYGYTF
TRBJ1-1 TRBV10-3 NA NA TGTGCCATCAGTGCAGCGACCCCTATGAACACTGAAGCTTTCTTT CAISAATPMNTEAFF